The source of this T cell receptor (beta chain) is a study of cytomegalovirus exposure and HLA in healthy donors. 13 Jbeta primers and 60 Vbeta primers were used for the PCR. TCRdb keeps only in-frame clones here, not all; method: immunoSEQ multiplex PCR. The sample has about 64,000 clones, roughly 85% seen once. Germline V lookup: CDR1 SGHAT, CDR2 FQNNGV. CDR3 length: 17 amino acids. V was pared by 5 bases and J by 4 bases, with 14 bases of the junction left unmatched. The V gene is TRBV11-2, the J gene TRBJ2-1, with 7 nucleotides matching TRBD2. Sequencing was done on a sample of PBMCs. The TCR comes from a female donor in good health and CMV-seronegative. Here the CDR3 reads CASSITRAGRSYNEQFF. The CDR3 DNA reads TGTGCCAGCAGCATTACCCGAGCGGGGAGGAGTTACAATGAGCAGTTCTTC.